This T cell receptor (beta chain) was profiled in a study of blood T cell repertoires in COVID-19. J gave up 5 bases and V 1 base, and 11 bases lay outside the gene matches. This CDR3 has 17 residues. Germline V gene sequence: CDR1 SGHTA, CDR2 FQGTGA. Libraries were prepared by immunoSEQ multiplex PCR; TCRdb keeps only in-frame clonotypes and omits some of them. The profile shows 210,000 or so clones, approximately 85% of them singletons. This sequence originates from a man in his fifties or sixties with COVID-19, enrolled during active disease. Material: peripheral blood. The chain carries TRBV7-3 and TRBJ2-3; 8 bases align to TRBD1. The CDR3 sequence is CASSLRDRGPFGDTQYF. As DNA, the CDR3 is TGTGCCAGCAGCTTAAGAGACAGGGGACCCTTCGGAGATACGCAGTATTTT.